A selection of T cell receptor beta chains follows, all from one sample in a study of blood T cell repertoires in COVID-19. Here immunoSEQ multiplex PCR was the method, and the copy in TCRdb shows in-frame clones only, minus some. The sample comprises about 300,000 clones, approximately 84% of which are singletons, and about 1.5% rests with the top ten. Specimen: peripheral blood. Receptors originate from a human donor with COVID-19, enrolled during active disease. The donor label of this sample is uncertain. Each CDR3 is given without its conserved first and last residue.

TRBJ2-7 14 TRBV27 ASRKGVQAYSYEQY
TRBJ2-5 11 TRBV7-7 ASSLDVGETQY
TRBJ2-7 15 TRBV20-1 SASWQGTPRSSYEQY
TRBJ1-1 12 TRBV11-3 ASSLGGVGTEAF
TRBJ2-7 11 TRBV5-4 ASSSSTSYEQY
TRBJ2-1 14 TRBV7-2 ASSQQPGLAGNEQF
TRBJ1-6 12 TRBV7-2 ASSLTGSPSPLH
TRBJ1-2 13 TRBV3-1/TRBV3-2 ASSQLAVKQGANT
TRBJ2-7 12 TRBV28 ASSTSGGVYEQY
TRBJ1-2 12 TRBV5-4 ASSSGTGIYGYT
TRBJ1-4 14 TRBV28 ASSRGSIRSDEKLF
TRBJ1-6 14 TRBV5-1 ASSLDGRQLNSPLH
TRBJ1-2 10 TRBV7-9 ASGGAGYGYT
TRBJ1-2 12 TRBV15 ATSRDQGFYGYT
TRBJ2-7 12 TRBV19 ASSTTGGRDEQY
TRBJ1-1 11 TRBV6-5 ASSVRGWGKAF
TRBJ2-7 11 TRBV7-2 ASEPTGLGEQY
TRBJ2-3 13 TRBV25-1 ASSVAMASTDTQY
TRBJ1-2 13 TRBV7-9 ASSSSGTGGDGYT
TRBJ2-6 13 TRBV19 ASSWYSSGANVLT
TRBJ2-4 14 TRBV28 ASSSRTGIAKNIQY
TRBJ2-1 13 TRBV6-5 ASSPDRGLYNEQF
TRBJ2-2 11 TRBV2 ASSQQLTGELF
TRBJ2-1 13 TRBV5-1 ASSLSLAGNNEQF
TRBJ2-7 12 TRBV28 ASSLRQGEYEQY
TRBJ1-2 10 TRBV3-1/TRBV3-2 ASSRSGSGYT
TRBJ1-5 13 TRBV10-3 AISGSADSNQPQH